The 7 T cell receptor beta chains below were found in one sample sequenced in a study of blood T cell repertoires in COVID-19. Using immunoSEQ multiplex PCR, the repertoire was profiled, and TCRdb retains in-frame clones only, with some absent. The table shows around 70,000 clones, with about 92% occurring only once. Sequenced material: peripheral blood. The receptor source for this set is a human donor in a cohort sampled during active COVID-19.

The chain recombines TRBV27 with TRBJ2-3; 9 nucleotides line up with TRBD1. This CDR3 contains 14 residues. The germline V gene encodes CDR1 MNHEY and CDR2 SMNVEV (reference sequence). The V segment lost 8 bases and the J segment 3 bases; nucleotides outside the gene matches: 6. As DNA, the CDR3 is TGTGCCAGCGCCTGGGACAGGGCAACAGATACGCAGTATTTT. Residues: CASAWDRATDTQYF.

The chain recombines TRBV6-2 or TRBV6-3 with TRBJ1-4; tentatively, D is TRBD1 (5 bases). V shed 2 bases and J shed 1 base, with 8 bases lying between them. The CDR3 runs 15 residues. Germline CDR1 is MNHEY and CDR2 is SVGEGT. CDR3 in amino acids: CASSYVGGTNEKLFF. Here the CDR3 DNA reads TGTGCCAGCAGTTACGTCGGGGGAACTAATGAAAAACTGTTTTTT.

The rearrangement joins TRBV9 to TRBJ1-5, with TRBD1 matching 9 bases. CDR1 is SGDLS and CDR2 is YYNGEE in the germline V gene. This CDR3 region has 16 residues. Losses at the gene ends were 1 base for V and 5 bases for J; bases not matched to a gene: 7. Written as DNA, the CDR3 is TGTGCCAGCAGCGTAAATCCACAGGGGGCGGATCAGCCCCAGCATTTT. Its translation is CASSVNPQGADQPQHF.

The chain is built from TRBV6-5 and TRBJ1-3; 8 bases line up with TRBD1. Germline loops: CDR1 MNHEY, CDR2 SVGAGI. The CDR3 runs to 13 residues. V shed 6 bases, J shed 8 bases, and the junction held 6 bases outside the gene matches. Written as DNA, the CDR3 is TGTGCCAGCAGCAGGACAGGGAGGGACACCATATATTTT. This sequence encodes CASSRTGRDTIYF.

The chain recombines TRBV2 with TRBJ1-1; tentatively, D is TRBD1 (6 bases). Looked up from germline, CDR1 is SNHLY and CDR2 is FYNNEI. The CDR3 covers 13 residues. The V gene lost 3 bases and the J gene lost 4 bases, with 9 bases spanning the gap. The CDR3 reads CASSDRGGTEAFF. CDR3 coding DNA: TGTGCCAGCAGTGATAGAGGGGGCACTGAAGCTTTCTTT.

The chain uses TRBV10-3 and TRBJ1-2; 8 positions match TRBD1. Germline-derived CDR1 and CDR2 are ENHRY and SYGVKD. CDR3 size: 13 residues. V lost 6 bases to trimming and J lost 6 bases; unmatched junction nucleotides: 6. CDR3 residues: CAIRIQGVDGYTF. Here the CDR3 DNA reads TGTGCCATCAGGATACAGGGGGTGGATGGCTACACCTTC.

The chain is built from TRBV7-6 and TRBJ1-4; 8 bases align to TRBD1. V lost 4 bases, J lost 4 bases, and 5 bases stayed unmatched. In germline, CDR1 is SGHVS, CDR2 FNYEAQ. CDR3 length: 15 residues. CDR3 in DNA: TGTGCCAGCAGCTCATCGACAGGGGATAATGAAAAACTGTTTTTT. It specifies CASSSSTGDNEKLFF.